This TCR beta chain originates from a study of blood T cells in healthy people across ages. Study-level findings and limits: The CMV status of each donor remained undetermined, and this could have confounded shifts in expanded clonotypes.

This clonotype appeared a few times. Antigen: not known. This CDR3 comprises 14 residues. The V and J ends lost 5 bases and 3 bases, in that order; junction bases with no gene match: 5. Germline V gives CDR1 SGHTA, CDR2 FQGTGA. A J-beta primer mix and a sample-barcoded 5' primer were used in a second PCR of roughly 6 to 11 cycles. TCRdb re-called the 5' RACE reads with MiXCR, one entry per CDR3 protein. The sample yields over 1,500,000 distinct CDR3 sequences, approximately 39% seen once. The rearrangement links TRBV7-3 to TRBJ1-2, with 8 bases identical to TRBD1. This clonotype was sampled from a human donor in good health. Sequenced material: blood. DNA of the CDR3: TGTGCCAGCAGCACAGGGGGACGGGACTATGGCTACACCTTC. Amino acid sequence: CASSTGGRDYGYTF.